This T cell receptor beta chain was documented in a study of T-cell reconstitution after alpha-beta-depleted transplantation in children. Germline V gene lookup returns CDR1 LNHNV and CDR2 YYDKDF (reference sequence). V was pared by 6 bases and J by 3 bases, with 18 bases between. The CDR3 consists of 15 residues. This clonotype was observed many times. Its antigen is unidentified. Preparation of the TCRbeta library was carried out with unique molecular identifiers. In TCRdb, the PCR reads were re-called with MiXCR into one record per CDR3 protein. This table has tens of thousands of distinct CDR3 sequences, under 6.5% appearing once. Overall study results and limits: Hyperexpanded clones declined; after one year, newly produced T cells mostly supplied diversity. Several hundred expanded graft clones reportedly supplied alpha-beta T cells about two months after transplant. Some patients' high day-60 TCRbeta diversity was traced to surviving recipient T cells and thymic progenitors.

This clonotype was sampled from a female patient between 2 and 15 years old who had a stem cell transplant for aplastic anemia, so the T cells may come from the graft donor. Sequencing was performed on PBMCs, mostly from graft donor cells, taken 60 days after TCRalphabeta/CD19-depleted stem cell transplant. The rearrangement links TRBV15 to TRBJ2-7, with D perhaps matching TRBD2 (5 bases). CDR3 amino acids: CATSYASGENYEQYF. CDR3 coding DNA: TGTGCCACCAGTTATGCGAGCGGTGAAAACTACGAGCAGTACTTC.